A single sample gave rise to the 21 T cell receptor beta chains below, sequenced in a study of neoadjuvant anti-PD-1 for oral cavity cancer. Data came from immunoSEQ multiplex PCR; TCRdb stores just in-frame clones and leaves some out. Of more than 11,000 clones listed, under 80% are singletons. This sample's time point: after neoadjuvant nivolumab, at surgical resection. This material consisted of PBMCs, taken after nivolumab (anti-PD-1) treatment. Receptors originate from a person between 40 and 85 years old with oral cavity squamous cell carcinoma.

The V gene is TRBV21-1, the J gene TRBJ2-7. TRBV21-1 is designated a pseudogene. CDR3 length equals 17 residues. As DNA, the CDR3 is TGTGCCAGCAGCAAATCTCTTTCGGCCCAAATTTCCTACGAGCAGTACTTC. Protein product: CASSKSLSAQISYEQYF.

The DNA of the CDR3 is TGTGCCATCAGCCAGGGGGCGAACACCGGGGAGCTGTTTTTT. Amino acid sequence: CAISQGANTGELFF. The V and J genes are TRBV10-3 and TRBJ2-2; TRBD1 agrees at 7 bases. The V segment lost 6 bases and the J segment 0 bases; nucleotides outside the gene matches: 1. The CDR3 totals 14 residues. The germline V gene has CDR1 ENHRY and CDR2 SYGVKD.

The V call is TRBV27, the J call TRBJ2-3, with 8 bases identical to TRBD1. Germline lookup yields CDR1 MNHEY and CDR2 SMNVEV (reference sequence). The length of the CDR3 is 17 residues. With V trimmed by 5 bases and J by 2 bases, 12 bases remained unmatched. CDR3 nucleotides: TGTGCCAGCAGTCTCCGGGACAGGAGGGACCCCACAGATACGCAGTATTTT. Amino acid sequence: CASSLRDRRDPTDTQYF.

This chain uses TRBV11-3 with TRBJ2-2, with 10 nucleotides matching TRBD1. CDR1 is SGHNT, CDR2 YENEEA, per germline. The CDR3 length is 14 residues. V dropped 3 bases and J dropped 6; count of bases not matched to a gene: 1. The CDR3 DNA follows: TGTGCCAGCAGCTTGGGGACAGGGGCCGGGGAGCTGTTTTTT. Its protein product is CASSLGTGAGELFF.

V and J are TRBV7-9 and TRBJ2-1; D uncertain. This CDR3 has 16 amino acids. V was shortened by 5 bases and J by 4 bases, with 18 bases between the two germline ends. Germline V CDR1 and CDR2: SEHNR, FQNEAQ (reference sequence). CDR3 in DNA: TGTGCCAGCAGCCCATTGGGTGGCAGGACGTACAATGAGCAGTTCTTC. The encoded protein is CASSPLGGRTYNEQFF.

This chain joins TRBV28 and TRBJ2-3; the D gene is possibly TRBD2 (6 bases). The CDR3 sequence is 17 residues long. Germline-derived CDR1 and CDR2 are MDHEN and SYDVKM. V lost 2 bases and J 5 bases, leaving 20 bases between the germline ends. The CDR3 protein is CASSLRRWGREEDTQYF. The CDR3 DNA follows: TGTGCCAGCAGTTTAAGGAGGTGGGGCAGGGAGGAAGATACGCAGTATTTT. The whole variable domain, remainder taken from reference TRBV28 and TRBJ2-3, is DVKVTQSSRYLVKRTGEKVFLECVQDMDHENMFWYRQDPGLGLRLIYFSYDVKMKEKGDIPEGYSVSREKKERFSLILESASTNQTSMYLCASSLRRWGREEDTQYFGPGTRLTVL.

The V and J genes are TRBV5-1 and TRBJ2-1, with a weak D call TRBD1 (7 bases). The CDR3 is made up of 15 amino acids. CDR1 and CDR2 (germline): SGHRS, YFSETQ. V shed 4 bases and J shed 0 bases, with 11 bases lying between them. The CDR3 coding sequence is TGCGCCAGCAGCCGACAGGGAGGCTCCTACAATGAGCAGTTCTTC. Its protein product is CASSRQGGSYNEQFF.

Concerning this clone: At one boundary the junction diverges from the germline segment, which might be a read error. This chain joins TRBV15 and TRBJ1-2; the D gene is possibly TRBD1 (5 bases). The V gene's germline CDR1 is LNHNV and CDR2 YYDKDF (reference sequence). The CDR3 contains 12 residues. CDR3 amino acids: CATSRDVGDRCF. Written as DNA, the CDR3 is TGTGCCACCAGCAGAGATGTGGGGGACCGATGCTTC.

This rearrangement joins TRBV21-1 to TRBJ1-2; the D call of TRBD1 is as the table states it, not checked on the DNA. TRBV21-1 is a known pseudogene. The length of the CDR3 is 12 residues. The CDR3 DNA follows: TGTGCCAGCAGTTGGCAGTTATATGGCTACACCTTC. Translating gives CASSWQLYGYTF.

V usage is TRBV5-4 and J usage is TRBJ2-1; TRBD2 matches at 8 bases. The germline V gene encodes CDR1 SGHNT and CDR2 YYREEE (reference sequence). V dropped 0 bases and J dropped 4; count of bases not matched to a gene: 3. The CDR3 totals 15 residues. The CDR3 protein is CASSLVLAGYNEQFF. CDR3 in DNA: TGTGCCAGCAGCTTGGTGTTAGCGGGATACAATGAGCAGTTCTTC.

The rearrangement joins TRBV7-6 to TRBJ1-1, with 8 bases matching TRBD1. Germline CDR1 and CDR2: SGHVS and FNYEAQ. The CDR3 extends over 14 amino acids. V was pared by 5 bases and J by 3 bases, with 5 bases of the junction left unmatched. The CDR3 DNA reads as TGTGCCAGCAGCCCAGGGGGCCTGGACACTGAAGCTTTCTTT. Translating it yields CASSPGGLDTEAFF. The full variable domain, completed using reference TRBV7-6 and TRBJ1-1, is GAGVSQSPRYKVTKRGQDVALRCDPISGHVSLYWYRQALGQGPEFLTYFNYEAQQDKSGLPNDRFSAERPEGSISTLTIQRTEQRDSAMYRCASSPGGLDTEAFFGQGTRLTVV.

The CDR3 sequence is CSVYPGGETQYF. In DNA form, the CDR3 reads TGCAGCGTTTATCCCGGGGGAGAGACCCAGTACTTC. The chain recombines TRBV29-1 with TRBJ2-5; a weak D match, TRBD2 (6 bases). Per the germline V gene, CDR1 is SQVTM and CDR2 is ANQGSEA. CDR3 size: 12 residues. The V and J ends lost 5 bases and 4 bases respectively, with 11 bases between them.

V is TRBV7-2 and J is TRBJ1-2; a weak D match, TRBD1 (6 bases). This CDR3 region has 14 residues. Per the germline V gene, CDR1 is SGHTA and CDR2 is FQGNSA. V was trimmed by 1 base and J by 7 bases, leaving 13 bases between them. CDR3 in amino acids: CASSLEGGIGGYTF. DNA of the CDR3: TGTGCCAGCAGCTTAGAGGGGGGTATTGGTGGCTACACCTTC.

The V call is TRBV11-3, the J call TRBJ2-1, with 16 bases that match TRBD2. CDR3 length: 20 amino acids. V was clipped by 3 bases and J by 0 bases; unmatched bases: 8. CDR1 SGHNT and CDR2 YENEEA come from the germline V gene. The CDR3 DNA sequence: TGTGCCAGCAGCTTGACCCGGGGACTAGCGGGGGGGAGCTCCTACAATGAGCAGTTCTTC. Residues: CASSLTRGLAGGSSYNEQFF.

J is TRBJ1-2 and V is TRBV5-1; the match to TRBD1 covers 8 bases. Trimming at V came to 4 bases and at J to 3 bases, leaving 8 bases not matched to a gene. This CDR3 comprises 15 residues. Germline lookup yields CDR1 SGHRS and CDR2 YFSETQ. CDR3 DNA: TGCGCCAGCAGCCCAAGATTGACAGGGGACTATGGCTACACCTTC. This codes for CASSPRLTGDYGYTF.

The chain combines TRBV7-3 with TRBJ2-3, with a tentative D call TRBD1 (6 bases). Germline CDR1 SGHTA, CDR2 FQGTGA. V lost 5 bases and J lost 0, with 15 bases in between. The CDR3 spans 16 residues. CDR3 region: CASSQGDRLSTDTQYF. As DNA, the CDR3 is TGTGCCAGCAGCCAGGGCGACAGGCTTAGCACAGATACGCAGTATTTT.

The CDR3 DNA is TGTGCCAGCAGTGAAACGCCGACAGCTTTCTATGGCTACACCTTC. Translated: CASSETPTAFYGYTF. This chain connects TRBV2 to TRBJ1-2, with D tentatively TRBD1 (5 bases). The CDR3 extends over 15 amino acids. Germline CDR1 is SNHLY and CDR2 is FYNNEI. V was pared by 2 bases and J by 4 bases, with 14 bases between.

This clone was observed a few times. Other DNA sequences in this specimen translate into the identical CDR3. The chain employs TRBV5-1 and TRBJ2-5, with 9 bases fitting TRBD1. The CDR3 covers 15 residues. V was pared by 2 bases and J by 2 bases, with 4 bases of the junction left unmatched. Germline lookup yields CDR1 SGHRS and CDR2 YFSETQ. CDR3 nucleotide sequence: TGCGCCAGCAGCTTAGGACAGGGGCATCAAGAGACCCAGTACTTC. This sequence encodes CASSLGQGHQETQYF. Full variable domain (rest looked up from reference TRBV5-1 and TRBJ2-5): KAGVTQTPRYLIKTRGQQVTLSCSPISGHRSVSWYQQTPGQGLQFLFEYFSETQRNKGNFPGRFSGRQFSNSRSEMNVSTLELGDSALYLCASSLGQGHQETQYFGPGTRLLVL.

The chain links TRBV2 to TRBJ2-5, with D possibly being TRBD1 or TRBD2 (6 bases each). Germline CDR1 reads SNHLY; CDR2 reads FYNNEI. This CDR3 region has 13 residues. In DNA, the CDR3 is TGTTCCGTGAATCGGGGGCTCGGAGAGACCCAGTACTTC. Its protein product is CSVNRGLGETQYF.

In nucleotides, the CDR3 is TGTGCCTGGAGTAAATTGGGGGCCCATAGCAATCAGCCCCAGCATTTT. Amino acid sequence: CAWSKLGAHSNQPQHF. The chain uses TRBV30 and TRBJ1-5, with D possibly being TRBD1 (6 bases). The CDR3 runs 16 residues. Trimming took 2 bases from V and 0 from J, leaving 14 bases between them. In germline, CDR1 is GTSNPN, CDR2 SVGIG (reference sequence). The variable domain in full, completed from reference TRBV30 and TRBJ1-5, reads SQTIHQWPATLVQPVGSPLSLECTVEGTSNPNLYWYRQAAGRGLQLLFYSVGIGQISSEVPQNLSASRPQDRQFILSSKKLLLSDSGFYLCAWSKLGAHSNQPQHFGDGTRLSIL.

The rearrangement uses TRBV6-1 and TRBJ1-1, with D possibly TRBD1 on 6 matching bases. V shed 5 bases and J shed 2 bases, with 9 bases lying between them. This CDR3 has 13 amino acids. CDR1 and CDR2 from the germline V gene are MNHNS and SASEGT. The DNA for the CDR3 is TGTGCCAGCAGTATGGGGGCCAACACTGAAGCTTTCTTT. Translated: CASSMGANTEAFF.